What follows is one T cell receptor (beta chain) and its context. There is no known antigen for this receptor. The input lacks base qualities; no much larger clone sits a single base away. The source of the sample is a study of patients and donors after allogeneic stem cell transplantation (TCRdb year 2020). The V end gives up 0 bases and the J end 6 bases, leaving 6 bases in the junction not matched to a gene. From the germline V gene, CDR1 is LGHNA and CDR2 is YNFKEQ. The CDR3 runs 17 residues from the cysteine to the phenylalanine. The CDR3 DNA has 51 bases and is translated from base 1. The method behind the library was RT-PCR. Sequenced using a NextSeq 550. In-frame beta chains were kept once TCRdb had trimmed the public reads at Q25 with fastp and called clones with MiXCR. Every distinct CDR3 protein forms one entry, paired with its most common genes and DNA. The sample contains roughly 250,000 distinct CDR3 sequences, 14% of them found a single time. Roughly 10% of the sample is held by the ten biggest clonotypes.

Specimen: blood, either unsorted or a sorted T cell fraction (not recorded which). The chain links TRBV4-2 with TRBJ1-6; TRBD1 agrees with 9 junctional bases. The receptor was isolated from a human donor who was either an allogeneic HSCT recipient or a stem cell or donor lymphocyte infusion donor (not recorded which). It is not recorded whose cells these are; they may come from a transplant donor. Here the CDR3 is given as CASSQEIQGAGNSPLHF. The DNA reads as follows: TGTGCCAGCAGCCAAGAAATACAGGGGGCAGGTAATTCACCCCTCCACTTT.